These T cell receptor beta chains were read from a single sample in a study of tumor-infiltrating lymphocytes in primary liver carcinoma. In TCRdb, the multiplex PCR reads were re-called with MiXCR into one record per CDR3 protein. The table has about 120,000 distinct CDR3 sequences, about 68% seen once; the top ten hold 9.3%. The material sequenced was liver tumor tissue from sampling region 1. The receptors originated from a woman aged 55-75 years with primary liver carcinoma and hepatitis B virus infection. The conserved cysteine and the conserved F or W are not part of the CDR3 here. The order of the fields is clone size, V gene, J gene, CDR3 protein. Part of the rows lack a size; the others show once, few, many or a class for expanded clones.

abundance: .; v_gene: TRBV11-2; j_gene: TRBJ2-2; CDR3aa: AGSFDETGELF
abundance: .; v_gene: TRBV12-3/TRBV12-4; j_gene: TRBJ1-2; CDR3aa: ASSRAGGDYGYT
abundance: many; v_gene: TRBV11-2; j_gene: TRBJ2-2; CDR3aa: ASSPHYPGELF
abundance: .; v_gene: TRBV30; j_gene: TRBJ1-2; CDR3aa: AWGQGWYGYT
abundance: medium-sized; v_gene: TRBV6-1; j_gene: TRBJ1-1; CDR3aa: ASSEVGTLPN
abundance: .; v_gene: TRBV11-2; j_gene: TRBJ1-1; CDR3aa: ANGLEGGTGAF
abundance: .; v_gene: TRBV11-3; j_gene: TRBJ2-3; CDR3aa: ASRSTWRTDTQY
abundance: .; v_gene: TRBV7-8; j_gene: TRBJ1-2; CDR3aa: ASSLTPFYDYT
abundance: .; v_gene: TRBV14; j_gene: TRBJ1-2; CDR3aa: ASSQVFFGVSGMGYT
abundance: .; v_gene: TRBV28; j_gene: TRBJ2-4; CDR3aa: ASRQGTKNIQY
abundance: .; v_gene: TRBV5-4; j_gene: TRBJ1-2; CDR3aa: TSNQPTGGGYGYT
abundance: .; v_gene: TRBV6-1; j_gene: TRBJ1-4; CDR3aa: AGRANVVNEKLF
abundance: .; v_gene: TRBV30; j_gene: TRBJ2-2; CDR3aa: AWSVKGIPGCPPRANTGELF
abundance: many; v_gene: TRBV12-3/TRBV12-4; j_gene: TRBJ1-5; CDR3aa: ASGQGNNQPQH
abundance: .; v_gene: TRBV6-5; j_gene: TRBJ1-5; CDR3aa: ASSKQGFGSQPQH
abundance: many; v_gene: TRBV10-3; j_gene: TRBJ1-1; CDR3aa: AISPQVGNTEAF
abundance: many; v_gene: TRBV4-2; j_gene: TRBJ2-3; CDR3aa: ASSGGQGYTDTQY
abundance: .; v_gene: TRBV11-2; j_gene: TRBJ1-3; CDR3aa: ASCGDGGSVNTIY
abundance: .; v_gene: TRBV5-6; j_gene: TRBJ1-5; CDR3aa: ASSLGQINQPQH
abundance: many; v_gene: TRBV2; j_gene: TRBJ2-1; CDR3aa: ASSDWTSGGGGEQF
abundance: .; v_gene: TRBV14; j_gene: TRBJ2-1; CDR3aa: VSSQVGGTGLGEQF
abundance: many; v_gene: TRBV6-1; j_gene: TRBJ1-5; CDR3aa: ASRAVHGAAQH
abundance: once; v_gene: TRBV6-1; j_gene: TRBJ1-2; CDR3aa: GSSEERGAYGYT
abundance: .; v_gene: TRBV30; j_gene: TRBJ1-1; CDR3aa: AWVTGGVTEAF
abundance: once; v_gene: TRBV11-1; j_gene: TRBJ2-2; CDR3aa: ASSRGWASGELF
abundance: .; v_gene: TRBV7-9; j_gene: TRBJ1-1; CDR3aa: ASSSWRDSTEAF
abundance: .; v_gene: TRBV11-2; j_gene: TRBJ2-1; CDR3aa: ASSLGTFVFSYTEQF